The 10 T cell receptor beta chains given below trace back to one sample, sequenced in a study of breast tumors, draining lymph nodes, adjacent tissues. TCRdb fed the multiplex PCR reads into MiXCR, producing one record per CDR3 protein. The table lists 20,000 to 25,000 distinct CDR3 sequences, more than 50% of them singletons. Sequencing input: breast tumor tissue. Every receptor here comes from a female donor with breast cancer. Some clones in this sample may be carry-over from other donors' samples.

This clonotype is classed as medium-sized (0.01 to 0.1%). The V call is TRBV5-8, the J call TRBJ2-5; unclear D gene. V was pared by 2 bases and J by 2 bases, with 1 base between. The CDR3 is made up of 11 amino acids. Germline loops: CDR1 SGHTS, CDR2 YDEGEE. The CDR3 bases are TGTGCCAGCAGCTTTCAAGAGACCCAGTACTTC. It yields the protein CASSFQETQYF.

V usage is TRBV5-1 and J usage is TRBJ2-7, with D perhaps given as TRBD1 or TRBD2 (5 bases each). V was trimmed by 0 bases and J by 2 bases, leaving 12 bases between them. Germline CDR1 SGHRS, CDR2 YFSETQ. The CDR3 consists of 15 residues. In DNA form, the CDR3 reads TGCGCCAGCAGCTTGGGGGGACCGGGTACCTACGAGCAGTACTTC. Its translation: CASSLGGPGTYEQYF.

This clonotype was found many times. V and J are TRBV10-3 and TRBJ1-1; D might be TRBD1 (5 bases). Trimming removed 4 bases from V and 7 bases from J, with 10 bases in between. CDR1 is ENHRY and CDR2 is SYGVKD in the germline V gene. This CDR3 contains 12 residues. CDR3 sequence (DNA): TGTGCCATCAGTGGGGGGGGTGGTGAAGCTTTCTTT. Its translation: CAISGGGGEAFF.

The chain employs TRBV7-2 and TRBJ2-6; D gene uncertain. The germline V gene has CDR1 SGHTA and CDR2 FQGNSA. This CDR3 is built from 15 residues. V lost 1 base and J lost 4, with 8 bases in between. The CDR3 region is CASSLERLGANVLTF. The CDR3 region has the DNA TGTGCCAGCAGCTTAGAGAGGCTGGGGGCCAACGTCCTGACTTTC.

The V and J genes are TRBV7-3 and TRBJ1-2, with TRBD1 as a possible D gene (6 bases). The ends were cut back, 4 bases at V and 12 bases at J, with 15 bases in the middle. CDR3 length equals 12 residues. Germline CDR1 and CDR2: SGHTA and FQGTGA. The CDR3 sequence is CASSSQGYGHTF. The CDR3 coding sequence is TGTGCCAGCAGCTCACAGGGTTATGGTCACACCTTC.

This clonotype counts as medium-sized. The V call is TRBV19, the J call TRBJ1-6, with TRBD1 as a possible D gene (5 bases). The V gene lost 8 bases and the J gene lost 5 bases, with 13 bases spanning the gap. From germline, CDR1 is LNHDA and CDR2 SQIVND (reference sequence). This CDR3 spans 14 amino acids. CDR3 residues: CASGGGTNNSPLHF. The CDR3 coding sequence is TGTGCCAGTGGCGGGGGAACCAATAATTCACCCCTCCACTTT.

The rearrangement links TRBV7-2 to TRBJ1-2; a weak D match, TRBD1 (6 bases). Deletions cut 3 bases from V and 2 bases from J, with 19 bases between. Germline V gene data show CDR1 as SGHTA and CDR2 as FQGNSA. The length of the CDR3 is 17 residues. The DNA for the CDR3 is TGTGCCAGCAGCTTCCCACCGGAGCGGGGGGCCAACTATGGCTACACCTTC. It yields the protein CASSFPPERGANYGYTF.

By sample fraction, this clonotype is medium-sized. The chain joins TRBV12-3 or TRBV12-4 to TRBJ2-3; TRBD2 matches 10 bases. The CDR3 has 16 amino acids. Unmatched junction bases numbered 11, after V lost 8 bases and J lost 3 bases. The CDR3 reads CASANPSTSGTDTQYF. The CDR3 bases are TGTGCCAGCGCCAACCCCTCGACTAGCGGGACAGATACGCAGTATTTT.

This clonotype was seen at least ten times. It may be a read error: a sequence one base away is much more abundant. The rearrangement links TRBV20-1 to TRBJ2-7; TRBD2 is a possible D gene (6 bases). This CDR3 comprises 11 residues. The germline CDR1 and CDR2 sequences are DFQATT and SNEGSKA (reference sequence). The CDR3 loop is CSAGTFYEQSF. CDR3 DNA: TGCAGTGCCGGGACTTTCTACGAGCAGTCCTTC.

The J gene is TRBJ2-5, the V gene TRBV2; 10 nucleotides match TRBD2. This CDR3 has 18 residues. The V segment lost 7 bases and the J segment 3 bases; nucleotides outside the gene matches: 17. Looked up from germline, CDR1 is SNHLY and CDR2 is FYNNEI. For the CDR3, the DNA is TGTGCCAGCACCCGACCCCCTACTAGCGGGACTGGAAAAGAGACCCAGTACTTC. Translation: CASTRPPTSGTGKETQYF.